This TCR beta chain was recorded in a study of cytomegalovirus exposure and HLA in healthy donors. Study findings and constraints: Upon later analysis, HLA-associated TCR beta chains proved more clonally expanded than other, equally common chains. Accurate HLA-A and HLA-B prediction from TCR beta sequences was reported for most subjects. TCR beta sequences numbering about 17,000 were associated with HLA alleles at 0.05 false discovery rate in a later analysis. There were 160 or so TCR beta chains listed as cytomegalovirus-associated.

CDR3 length: 16 amino acids. The germline V and J ends were trimmed by 0 bases and 4 bases, with 13 bases remaining between them. Per germline, CDR1 MGHRA and CDR2 YSYEKL. Turning to this clone: The antigen is not known.

It was with 60 Vbeta and 13 Jbeta primers that the PCR ran. Produced via immunoSEQ multiplex PCR; TCRdb's table is partial and in-frame only. The sample holds 83,000 or so clones, about 75% seen once. The TCR originated in a man aged 30 to 45 in good health and CMV-seropositive. The specimen was PBMCs. This chain links TRBV4-1 with TRBJ2-1, with D possibly matching TRBD1 (6 bases). CDR3 region: CASSQERPGTYNEQFF. CDR3 bases: TGCGCCAGCAGCCAAGAAAGACCAGGGACATACAATGAGCAGTTCTTC.